Presented here are 20 T cell receptor beta chains from one specimen sequenced in a study of T cell changes during pregnancy in multiple sclerosis (dated by TCRdb to between 2018 and 2021). The library was built by means of the immunoSEQ multiplex PCR assay. TCRdb took over this immuneACCESS table, retaining in-frame rearrangements with V and J assigned. Such tables are incomplete; in checked studies, under half of the missing clones stem from an unresolved V gene, and the remainder is unexplained. This sample gives 30,000 to 45,000 clones in total; about 93% of them show up just once. Approximately 0.44% of the sample rests with the top ten. The specimen comprised CD4+ T cells from peripheral blood mononuclear cells, sampled in the third trimester of pregnancy. The receptors derive from a female donor with multiple sclerosis, enrolled in a pregnancy study.

The CDR3 loop is CASSIGERTDTQYF. Written as DNA, the CDR3 is TGTGCCAGTAGTATAGGCGAGAGGACAGATACGCAGTATTTT. This chain links TRBV19 with TRBJ2-3; D is unclear. V dropped 1 base and J dropped 3 bases, with 8 bases sitting between them. The CDR3 covers 14 residues. CDR1 is LNHDA and CDR2 is SQIVND in the germline V gene (reference sequence).

J is TRBJ2-3 and V is TRBV29-1; 7 nucleotides line up with TRBD1. Germline assignment: CDR1 SQVTM and CDR2 ANQGSEA. J gave up 3 bases and V 6 bases, and 9 bases lay outside the gene matches. CDR3 length equals 14 residues. The CDR3 reads CSVQRTGGTDTQYF. DNA for the CDR3: TGCAGCGTCCAACGGACAGGCGGGACAGATACGCAGTATTTT.

The chain uses TRBV4-1 and TRBJ2-1, with a weak D call TRBD2 (6 bases). The ends were cut back, 1 base at V and 4 bases at J, with 20 bases in the middle. Per the germline V gene, CDR1 is MGHRA and CDR2 is YSYEKL. The CDR3 consists of 18 residues. The CDR3 sequence is CASSQGLARSFHYNEQFF. In DNA form, the CDR3 reads TGCGCCAGCAGCCAAGGGCTAGCGCGTTCCTTTCATTACAATGAGCAGTTCTTC.

The V gene is TRBV29-1, the J gene TRBJ1-2; 11 bases map to TRBD1. The CDR3 runs 14 residues. Germline CDR1 SQVTM, CDR2 ANQGSEA. V lost 7 bases to trimming and J lost 7 bases; unmatched junction nucleotides: 11. CDR3 in amino acids: CSAVRDRGERGYTF. DNA of the CDR3: TGCAGCGCCGTTCGGGACAGGGGGGAACGTGGCTACACCTTC. Full variable domain (remainder filled in from reference TRBV29-1 and TRBJ1-2): SAVISQKPSRDICQRGTSLTIQCQVDSQVTMMFWYRQQPGQSLTLIATANQGSEATYESGFVIDKFPISRPNLTFSTLTVSNMSPEDSSIYLCSAVRDRGERGYTFGSGTRLTVV.

V and J are TRBV7-2 and TRBJ2-4, with D maybe TRBD2 (7 bases). The CDR3 has 16 residues. The germline gives CDR1 SGHTA, CDR2 FQGNSA. With 0 bases removed from V and 10 bases from J, the gap between germline ends came to 19 bases. The CDR3 spells CASSLADSGVQGIQYF. CDR3 coding DNA: TGTGCCAGCAGCTTAGCTGACAGCGGGGTCCAGGGGATTCAGTACTTC.

The V gene is TRBV14, the J gene TRBJ2-7, with no clear D. The CDR3 covers 12 residues. V was shortened by 0 bases and J by 2 bases, with 2 bases between the two germline ends. CDR1 is SGHDN and CDR2 is FVKESK in the germline V gene. CDR3 nucleotides: TGTGCCAGCAGCCAAGATACCTACGAGCAGTACTTC. This codes for CASSQDTYEQYF.

The chain links TRBV28 to TRBJ1-1; 8 bases are shared with TRBD1. CDR1 and CDR2 from the germline V gene are MDHEN and SYDVKM. V shed 5 bases, J shed 2 bases, and the junction held 7 bases outside the gene matches. This CDR3 has 15 residues. CDR3 bases: TGTGCCAGCAGTACCCTGACAGGGGATAACACTGAAGCTTTCTTT. Protein: CASSTLTGDNTEAFF.

Of note for this clone: One junction end disagrees with the germline gene, perhaps due to a read error. In DNA form, the CDR3 reads TGTGCCAGCAGCTTAGACCGGGTGGACTACGGCTACACCTTC. As protein: CASSLDRVDYGYTF. The rearrangement links TRBV7-2 to TRBJ1-2; D gene uncertain. Per germline, CDR1 SGHTA and CDR2 FQGNSA. This CDR3 has 14 amino acids.

The chain links TRBV7-8 to TRBJ1-3; 9 nucleotides align to TRBD1. The CDR3 runs 17 residues. J was trimmed by 3 bases and V by 5 bases; bases with no gene match: 11. CDR1 is SGHVS and CDR2 is FQNEAQ in the germline V gene. This CDR3 reads CASSPSLDRGIGNTIYF. In DNA form, the CDR3 reads TGTGCCAGCAGCCCATCCTTGGACAGGGGTATTGGAAACACCATATATTTT. Full variable domain (rest looked up from reference TRBV7-8 and TRBJ1-3): GAGVSQSPRYKVAKRGQDVALRCDPISGHVSLFWYQQALGQGPEFLTYFQNEAQLDKSGLPSDRFFAERPEGSVSTLKIQRTQQEDSAVYLCASSPSLDRGIGNTIYFGEGSWLTVV.

For the CDR3, the DNA is TGCGCCAGCAGCTTGGGGCAGGGGGCCTTAAAGGCCGAAGCTTTCTTT. The encoded protein is CASSLGQGALKAEAFF. This chain joins TRBV5-1 and TRBJ1-1; TRBD1 matches at 8 bases. Germline V gene lookup returns CDR1 SGHRS and CDR2 YFSETQ. CDR3 length: 16 amino acids. Germline trimming cut 0 bases from V and 8 bases from J; bases unmatched to any gene: 12.

The chain recombines TRBV9 with TRBJ1-1; D may be TRBD1 (5 bases). CDR3 size: 13 residues. The ends were cut back, 3 bases at V and 5 bases at J, with 11 bases in the middle. Germline V gives CDR1 SGDLS, CDR2 YYNGEE. The CDR3 coding sequence is TGTGCCAGCAGCGCGCAGGGAGGGACTGAAGCTTTCTTT. Its translation is CASSAQGGTEAFF.

This clone was picked up a small number of times. The CDR3 loop is CASSLGQRNQPQHF. The CDR3 DNA reads as TGTGCCAGCAGCCTAGGACAGAGAAATCAGCCCCAGCATTTT. The chain recombines TRBV7-9 with TRBJ1-5; maybe TRBD1 (6 bases). Trimming took 5 bases from V and 4 from J, leaving 12 bases between them. The CDR3 sequence is 14 residues long. Germline V lookup: CDR1 SEHNR, CDR2 FQNEAQ (reference sequence).

The J gene is TRBJ1-1, the V gene TRBV6-1; D unclear. Trimming shortened V by 1 base and J by 0 bases, and 15 bases separated the two germline ends. Germline loops: CDR1 MNHNS, CDR2 SASEGT. The CDR3 covers 17 residues. The CDR3 nucleotides read TGTGCCAGCAGTGAAGAGCGCACGTGGAGAATGAACACTGAAGCTTTCTTT. Residues: CASSEERTWRMNTEAFF.

The chain links TRBV19 to TRBJ1-5, with D uncertain. The CDR3 spans 13 residues. The V gene's germline CDR1 is LNHDA and CDR2 SQIVND (reference sequence). V lost 2 bases and J 7 bases, leaving 9 bases between the germline ends. CDR3 sequence reads: CASSIQAEQPQHF. CDR3 bases: TGTGCCAGTAGTATACAGGCTGAGCAGCCCCAGCATTTT.

V gene TRBV30 combines with J gene TRBJ2-3, with TRBD2 matching 11 bases. CDR1 and CDR2 (germline): GTSNPN, SVGIG (reference sequence). With 5 bases clipped from V and 2 bases from J, the junction kept 9 bases outside the gene matches. There are 16 residues in the CDR3. CDR3 region: CAWGGELAGDTDTQYF. CDR3 sequence (DNA): TGTGCCTGGGGCGGGGAACTAGCGGGAGACACAGATACGCAGTATTTT.

A single count supports this clone. V and J are TRBV5-5 and TRBJ2-6, with 13 bases lining up with TRBD2. With 2 bases clipped from V and 0 bases from J, the junction kept 2 bases outside the gene matches. Germline V gene lookup returns CDR1 SGHKS and CDR2 YYEKEE (reference sequence). The CDR3 sequence is 18 residues long. The CDR3 reads CASSLGLAGDSGANVLTF. The DNA of the CDR3 is TGTGCCAGCAGCTTAGGACTAGCGGGAGACTCTGGGGCCAACGTCCTGACTTTC.

The chain combines TRBV7-8 with TRBJ2-1; a possible D gene is TRBD1 (5 bases). V was shortened by 4 bases and J by 4 bases, with 14 bases between the two germline ends. This CDR3 has 15 residues. Per germline, CDR1 SGHVS and CDR2 FQNEAQ. This CDR3 reads CASSSQTARYNEQFF. CDR3 coding DNA: TGTGCCAGCAGCTCCCAGACAGCCAGATACAATGAGCAGTTCTTC.

The chain has TRBV5-6 and TRBJ2-7; the match to TRBD2 covers 7 bases. V was pared by 3 bases and J by 3 bases, with 3 bases of the junction left unmatched. This CDR3 contains 13 residues. Germline assignment: CDR1 SGHDT and CDR2 YYEEEE. CDR3 sequence: CASSSGLVYEQYF. The CDR3 DNA sequence: TGTGCCAGCAGCTCCGGACTAGTCTACGAGCAGTACTTC.

About this clone: The junction departs from the called germline gene at one end, perhaps through a read error. The chain links TRBV5-1 to TRBJ2-7; TRBD2 aligns across 9 bases. The CDR3 consists of 15 residues. CDR1 and CDR2 from the germline V gene are SGHRS and YFSETQ. CDR3 sequence: CASNLLSGSSYEQYF. For the CDR3, the DNA is TGCGCCAGCAACTTGCTTAGCGGGAGCTCCTACGAGCAGTACTTC.

This chain joins TRBV6-6 and TRBJ2-7, with D possibly TRBD2 on 6 matching bases. The CDR3 is 15 amino acids. Germline CDR1 and CDR2: MNHNY and SVGAGI (reference sequence). V shed 7 bases and J shed 3 bases, with 19 bases lying between them. The CDR3 region has the DNA TGTGCCAGCATCCCCGGGAGTGGGGGAGACTACGAGCAGTACTTC. Translating gives CASIPGSGGDYEQYF.